These T cell receptor beta chains were read from a single sample in a study of blood T cell repertoires in COVID-19. The data were produced by immunoSEQ multiplex PCR, yet TCRdb's version contains in-frame clones alone and is incomplete. The repertoire holds over 200,000 clones, with 60% to 75% as singletons. Sequenced input: peripheral blood. These receptors came from a woman older than 75 with acute or convalescent COVID-19. The CDR3 runs from the conserved cysteine through the conserved F or W.

V	J	CDR3
TRBV7-9	TRBJ2-7	CASAREGSYEQYF
TRBV29-1	TRBJ1-3	CSIRTGGNTIYF
TRBV6-5	TRBJ1-4	CASRRQGLGEKLFF
TRBV5-1	TRBJ1-6	CASSFDGQGNSPLHF
TRBV6-5	TRBJ2-5	CASRFDRVGQETQYF
TRBV5-1	TRBJ1-4	CASSFWGQNEKLFF
TRBV10-2	TRBJ1-2	CASQGNYGYTF
TRBV15	TRBJ1-1	CATSRDRGGLNTEAFF
TRBV20-1	TRBJ1-2	CSASHSYGYTF
TRBV6-1	TRBJ1-6	CASSESQDISPLHF
TRBV7-9	TRBJ1-2	CASSLAGGHGYTF
TRBV6-2/TRBV6-3	TRBJ2-3	CASSPAGTSSTDTQYF
TRBV19	TRBJ1-4	CASSASHRGAFDEKLFF
TRBV5-6	TRBJ1-3	CASSLVGTSSGNTIYF
TRBV5-1	TRBJ1-6	CASSNTGRVGPSPLHF
TRBV2	TRBJ2-1	CASKEVFRSNEQFF
TRBV11-3	TRBJ2-3	CASSLGLLAGNTDTQYF
TRBV2	TRBJ1-2	CASRTGGPYGYTF
TRBV19	TRBJ2-3	CASRTGPETDTQYF
TRBV9	TRBJ2-5	CASSGSGRGLETQYF
TRBV20-1	TRBJ1-2	CSASGGENGYTF
TRBV5-4	TRBJ1-3	CASSSGPTNTIYF
TRBV7-2	TRBJ2-1	CASSAQGNEQFF
TRBV25-1	TRBJ1-4	CASSEYQGAEKLFF
TRBV10-2	TRBJ2-1	CASSEAAGRYNEQFF
TRBV2	TRBJ2-2	CASRPTGAGELFF
TRBV2	TRBJ1-6	CASGGGGSPLHF
TRBV18	TRBJ2-5	CASIRDSSQETQYF
TRBV10-1	TRBJ2-5	CASSEPSGETQYF
TRBV7-6	TRBJ2-5	CASSPRWRMEETQYF
TRBV28	TRBJ1-2	CASSPWRAPLNYGYTF
TRBV5-1	TRBJ1-2	CASSLLSGPPPGGYTF
TRBV3-1/TRBV3-2	TRBJ1-1	CASSHRWDTEAFF
TRBV19	TRBJ1-6	CASSRTGGWDSPLHF
TRBV2	TRBJ2-3	CASSERGGTGVRTDTQYF
TRBV7-8	TRBJ2-5	CASSLRVTSGGTLRTQYF
TRBV30	TRBJ2-7	CAASEGRSIYEQYF
TRBV6-5	TRBJ2-3	CASTQGLAGGSTQYF
TRBV5-6	TRBJ1-4	CASSFKVTGTNEKLFF
TRBV6-5	TRBJ2-2	CASRYRENFNTGELFF
TRBV6-1	TRBJ2-1	CASSLDYNEQFF
TRBV7-2	TRBJ2-7	CASSSYRGTSEQYF
TRBV4-1	TRBJ2-7	CASSRGLALAYEQYF
TRBV10-3	TRBJ1-2	CAISDFGGDYGYTF
TRBV3-1/TRBV3-2	TRBJ1-5	CASSQSPGNQPQHF
TRBV5-8	TRBJ2-7	CASSFKTGFSSYEQYF
TRBV29-1	TRBJ1-1	CSVVTGALNTEAFF
TRBV5-1	TRBJ2-5	CASSGDWNQETQYF
TRBV2	TRBJ1-1	CASSLNGGANTEAFF